This T cell receptor beta chain is drawn from a study of glioma-infiltrating T cells. Germline-derived CDR1 and CDR2 are LGHDT and YNNKEL (reference sequence). The CDR3 has 16 amino acids. V shed 0 bases and J shed 0 bases, with 10 bases lying between them. Study-wide results and limits: Gliomas, especially low-grade, showed above-expected tissue-blood divergence; non-neoplastic patients showed below. Tissue and blood shared very few CDR3 sequences.

This clonotype has ten or more counts. What it binds is unknown. The iRepertoire nested amplicon-rescue multiplex PCR amplified TCR alpha and beta CDR3s from RNA. For one-step reverse transcription and amplification, 100-400 ng of tissue mRNA or PBMC total RNA was used. One entry per CDR3 protein results from TCRdb running MiXCR on the multiplex PCR reads. The sample yields under 200,000 distinct CDR3 sequences, under 55% seen once. V is TRBV3-1 and J is TRBJ2-3; the D gene could be TRBD1 or TRBD2 (5 bases each). The receptor was derived from a human donor with low-grade glioma or glioblastoma, undergoing nonglioma brain surgery, or in good health (not recorded which). Sequencing used glioma tissue, nonneoplastic brain tissue, or PBMCs (not recorded which). The CDR3 DNA reads as TGTGCCAGCAGCCAAGATTGGGGGTCCAGCACAGATACGCAGTATTTT. Its protein product is CASSQDWGSSTDTQYF.